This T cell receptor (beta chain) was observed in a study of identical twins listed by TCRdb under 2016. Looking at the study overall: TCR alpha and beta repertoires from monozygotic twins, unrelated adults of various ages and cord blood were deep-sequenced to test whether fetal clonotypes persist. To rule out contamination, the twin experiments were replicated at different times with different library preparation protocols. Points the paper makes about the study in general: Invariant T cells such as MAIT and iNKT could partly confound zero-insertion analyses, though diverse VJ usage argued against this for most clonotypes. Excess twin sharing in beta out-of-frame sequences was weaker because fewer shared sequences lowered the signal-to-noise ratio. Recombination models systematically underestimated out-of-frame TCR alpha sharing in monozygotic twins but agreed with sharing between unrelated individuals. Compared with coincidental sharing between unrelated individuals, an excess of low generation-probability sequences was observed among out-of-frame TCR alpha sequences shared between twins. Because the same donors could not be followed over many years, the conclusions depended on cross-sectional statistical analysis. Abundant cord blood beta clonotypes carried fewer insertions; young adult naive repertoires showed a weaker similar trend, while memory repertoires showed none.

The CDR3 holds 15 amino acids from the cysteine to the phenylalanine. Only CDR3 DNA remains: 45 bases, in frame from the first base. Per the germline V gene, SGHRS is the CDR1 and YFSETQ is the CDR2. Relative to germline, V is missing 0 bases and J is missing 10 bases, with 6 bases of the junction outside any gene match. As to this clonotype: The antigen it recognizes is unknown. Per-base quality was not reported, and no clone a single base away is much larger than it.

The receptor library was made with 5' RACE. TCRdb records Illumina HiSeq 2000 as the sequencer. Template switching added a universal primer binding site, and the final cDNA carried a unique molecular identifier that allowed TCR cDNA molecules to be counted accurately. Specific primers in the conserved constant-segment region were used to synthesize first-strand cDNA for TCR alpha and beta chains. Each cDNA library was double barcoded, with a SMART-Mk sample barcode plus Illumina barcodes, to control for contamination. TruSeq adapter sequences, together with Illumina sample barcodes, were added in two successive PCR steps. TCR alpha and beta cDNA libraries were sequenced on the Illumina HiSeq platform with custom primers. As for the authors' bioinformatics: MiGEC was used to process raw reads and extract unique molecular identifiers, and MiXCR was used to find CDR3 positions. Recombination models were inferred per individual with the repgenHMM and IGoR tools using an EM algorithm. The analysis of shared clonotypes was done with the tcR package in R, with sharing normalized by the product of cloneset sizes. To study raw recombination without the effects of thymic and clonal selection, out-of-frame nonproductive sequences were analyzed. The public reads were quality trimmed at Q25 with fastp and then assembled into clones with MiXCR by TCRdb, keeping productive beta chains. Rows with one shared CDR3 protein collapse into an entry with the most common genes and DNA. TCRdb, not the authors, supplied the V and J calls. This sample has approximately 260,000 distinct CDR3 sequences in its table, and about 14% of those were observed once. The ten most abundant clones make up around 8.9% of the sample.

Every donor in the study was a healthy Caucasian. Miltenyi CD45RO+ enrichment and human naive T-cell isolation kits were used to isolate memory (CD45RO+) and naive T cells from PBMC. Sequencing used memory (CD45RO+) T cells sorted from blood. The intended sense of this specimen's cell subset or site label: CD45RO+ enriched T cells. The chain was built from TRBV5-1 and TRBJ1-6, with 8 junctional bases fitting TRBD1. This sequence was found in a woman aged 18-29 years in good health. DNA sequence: TGCGCCAGCAGCTTGGTTCAGGGGGCGGGATCACCCCTCCACTTT. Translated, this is CASSLVQGAGSPLHF.